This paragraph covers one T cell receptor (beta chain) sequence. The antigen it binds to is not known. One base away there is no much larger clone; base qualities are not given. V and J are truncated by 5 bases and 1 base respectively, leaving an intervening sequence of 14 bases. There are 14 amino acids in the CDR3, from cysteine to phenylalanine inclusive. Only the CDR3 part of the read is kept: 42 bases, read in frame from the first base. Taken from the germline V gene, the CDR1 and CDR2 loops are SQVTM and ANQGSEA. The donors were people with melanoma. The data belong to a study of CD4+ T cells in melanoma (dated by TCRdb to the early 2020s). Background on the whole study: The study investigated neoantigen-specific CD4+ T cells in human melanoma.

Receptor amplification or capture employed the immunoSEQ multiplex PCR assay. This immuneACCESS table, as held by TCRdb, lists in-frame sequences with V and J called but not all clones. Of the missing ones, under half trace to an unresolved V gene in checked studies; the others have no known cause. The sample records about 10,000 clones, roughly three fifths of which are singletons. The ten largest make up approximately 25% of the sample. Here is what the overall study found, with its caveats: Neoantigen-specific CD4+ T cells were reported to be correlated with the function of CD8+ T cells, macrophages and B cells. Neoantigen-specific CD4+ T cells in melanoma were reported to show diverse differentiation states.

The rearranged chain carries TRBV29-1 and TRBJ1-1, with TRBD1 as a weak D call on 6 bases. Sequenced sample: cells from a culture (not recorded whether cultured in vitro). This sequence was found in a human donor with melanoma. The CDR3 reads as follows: CSVTEGGTNTEAFF. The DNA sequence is TGCAGCGTTACCGAAGGGGGGACGAACACTGAAGCTTTCTTT.